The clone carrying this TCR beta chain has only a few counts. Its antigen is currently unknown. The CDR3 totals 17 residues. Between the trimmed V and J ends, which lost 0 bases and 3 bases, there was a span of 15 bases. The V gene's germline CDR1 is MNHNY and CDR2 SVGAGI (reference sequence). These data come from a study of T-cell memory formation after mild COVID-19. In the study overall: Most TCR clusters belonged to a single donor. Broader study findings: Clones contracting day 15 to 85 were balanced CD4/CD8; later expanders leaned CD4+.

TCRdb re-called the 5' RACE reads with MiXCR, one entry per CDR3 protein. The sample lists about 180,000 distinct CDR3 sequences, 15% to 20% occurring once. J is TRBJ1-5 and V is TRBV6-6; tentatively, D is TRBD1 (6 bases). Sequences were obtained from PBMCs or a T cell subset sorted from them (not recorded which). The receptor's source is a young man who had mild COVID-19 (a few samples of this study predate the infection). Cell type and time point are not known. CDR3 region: CASSYSARGGNNQPQHF. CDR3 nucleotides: TGTGCCAGCAGTTACTCTGCTAGAGGGGGTAACAATCAGCCCCAGCATTTT.